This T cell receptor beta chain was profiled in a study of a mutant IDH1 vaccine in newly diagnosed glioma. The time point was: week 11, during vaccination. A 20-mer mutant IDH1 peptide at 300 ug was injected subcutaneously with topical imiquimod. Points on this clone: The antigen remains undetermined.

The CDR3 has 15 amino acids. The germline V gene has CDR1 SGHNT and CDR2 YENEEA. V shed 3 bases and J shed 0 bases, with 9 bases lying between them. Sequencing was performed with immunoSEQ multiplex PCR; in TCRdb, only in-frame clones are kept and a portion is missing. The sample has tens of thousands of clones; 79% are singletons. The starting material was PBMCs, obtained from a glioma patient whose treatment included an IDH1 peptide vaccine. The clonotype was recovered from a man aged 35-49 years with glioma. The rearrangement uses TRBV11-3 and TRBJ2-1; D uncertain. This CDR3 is CASSFRRVSYNEQFF. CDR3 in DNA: TGTGCCAGCAGCTTCAGAAGGGTCTCCTACAATGAGCAGTTCTTC.